A selection of T cell receptor beta chains follows, all from one sample in a study of a mutant IDH1 vaccine in newly diagnosed glioma. Method: immunoSEQ multiplex PCR; TCRdb's copy keeps in-frame clones and lacks some. The table has 60,000 to 75,000 clones, 70% to 90% seen once; the top ten hold about 2%. Which antigens these TCRs recognize remains unknown. The starting material was PBMCs, obtained from a glioma patient whose treatment included an IDH1 peptide vaccine. These receptor sequences come from a man aged 25 to 40 with glioma. CDR3s include the opening cysteine and the closing phenylalanine or tryptophan. A D gene is named only where the DNA matches it firmly. A clone size is listed for some rows: how often the clone was seen (once, few, many), or a class if it is expanded.

J: TRBJ2-7
size: -
V: TRBV4-1
D: -
CDR3: CASSPARGSYEQYF
DNA: TGCGCCAGCAGCCCAGCAAGGGGCTCCTACGAGCAGTACTTC

J: TRBJ1-2
size: -
V: TRBV18
D: -
CDR3: CASSPGGARGKGYTF
DNA: TGTGCCAGCTCACCAGGCGGGGCTAGGGGTAAAGGCTACACCTTC

J: TRBJ1-6
size: -
V: TRBV4-2
D: TRBD1
CDR3: CASSQKPTGGRYNSPLHF
DNA: TGTGCCAGCAGCCAGAAACCTACAGGGGGGAGATATAATTCACCCCTCCACTTT

J: TRBJ2-2
size: once
V: TRBV18
D: -
CDR3: CASSPPARITGELFF
DNA: TGTGCCAGCTCACCACCGGCGCGAATCACCGGGGAGCTGTTTTTT

J: TRBJ2-5
size: -
V: TRBV7-8
D: -
CDR3: CASSRPEGETQYF
DNA: TGTGCCAGCAGCCGCCCGGAGGGGGAGACCCAGTACTTC

J: TRBJ1-3
size: -
V: TRBV9
D: -
CDR3: CASSPSGPSGNTIYF
DNA: TGTGCCAGCAGCCCCAGTGGGCCCTCTGGAAACACCATATATTTT

J: TRBJ1-5
size: -
V: TRBV16
D: TRBD1
CDR3: CASSQRTGSQPQHF
DNA: TGTGCCAGCAGCCAAAGGACAGGATCTCAGCCCCAGCATTTT

J: TRBJ1-2
size: -
V: TRBV5-4
D: TRBD1
CDR3: CASSLDRGGWGYTF
DNA: TGTGCCAGCAGCCTAGACAGGGGAGGTTGGGGCTACACCTTC

J: TRBJ1-5
size: -
V: TRBV18
D: -
CDR3: CASSPGEAQPQHF
DNA: TGTGCCAGCTCACCAGGGGAGGCTCAGCCCCAGCATTTT

J: TRBJ1-1
size: few
V: TRBV19
D: -
CDR3: CASSTTANTEAFF
DNA: TGTGCCAGTAGTACAACAGCGAACACTGAAGCTTTCTTT

J: TRBJ1-1
size: -
V: TRBV27
D: -
CDR3: CASSRRPDTEAFF
DNA: TGTGCCAGCAGTAGACGCCCGGACACTGAAGCTTTCTTT

J: TRBJ1-6
size: -
V: TRBV19
D: -
CDR3: CASSGASRNSPLHF
DNA: TGTGCCAGTAGTGGAGCGTCGCGGAATTCACCCCTCCACTTT

J: TRBJ2-1
size: few
V: TRBV11-2
D: -
CDR3: CASSLGGGSYNEQFF
DNA: TGTGCCAGCAGCTTAGGGGGCGGCTCCTACAATGAGCAGTTCTTC

J: TRBJ2-5
size: once
V: TRBV19
D: -
CDR3: CASSFRQGGTQYF
DNA: TGTGCCAGTAGTTTCCGACAGGGAGGAACCCAGTACTTC

J: TRBJ1-1
size: -
V: TRBV11-3
D: TRBD1
CDR3: CASSASGTGWTEAFF
DNA: TGTGCCAGCAGCGCCAGCGGGACAGGGTGGACTGAAGCTTTCTTT

J: TRBJ2-7
size: -
V: TRBV4-3
D: -
CDR3: CASSQTTALSYEQYF
DNA: TGCGCCAGCAGCCAAACGACAGCCCTCTCCTACGAGCAGTACTTC

J: TRBJ2-3
size: -
V: TRBV7-9
D: TRBD1
CDR3: CASSWPGQGAGDTQYF
DNA: TGTGCCAGCAGCTGGCCGGGACAGGGGGCAGGAGATACGCAGTATTTT

J: TRBJ2-3
size: -
V: TRBV5-1
D: -
CDR3: CASSISTDTQYF
DNA: TGCGCCAGCAGCATAAGCACAGATACGCAGTATTTT

J: TRBJ2-7
size: -
V: TRBV28
D: -
CDR3: CASSLRRKRINYEQYF
DNA: TGTGCCAGCAGTTTACGCAGAAAAAGGATTAACTACGAGCAGTACTTC

J: TRBJ1-5
size: -
V: TRBV5-3
D: TRBD1
CDR3: CARSPPTGVTNQPQHF
DNA: TGTGCCAGAAGCCCGCCCACAGGGGTTACCAATCAGCCCCAGCATTTT

J: TRBJ2-7
size: -
V: TRBV4-2
D: TRBD1
CDR3: CASSLGPGTDTYEQYF
DNA: TGTGCCAGCAGCTTGGGCCCCGGGACAGATACCTACGAGCAGTACTTC

J: TRBJ1-5
size: -
V: TRBV4-1
D: -
CDR3: CASSQETGFTNQPQHF
DNA: TGCGCCAGCAGCCAAGAAACAGGGTTTACCAATCAGCCCCAGCATTTT

J: TRBJ1-2
size: few
V: TRBV20-1
D: -
CDR3: CSADFSGYTF
DNA: TGCAGTGCTGACTTCAGTGGCTACACCTTC

J: TRBJ2-1
size: -
V: TRBV28
D: -
CDR3: CASSSELERAYNEQFF
DNA: TGTGCCAGCAGTAGCGAGCTCGAAAGGGCCTACAATGAGCAGTTCTTC

J: TRBJ2-7
size: -
V: TRBV20-1
D: -
CDR3: CSAPVTVEQYF
DNA: TGCAGTGCCCCGGTAACAGTCGAGCAGTACTTC

J: TRBJ2-5
size: -
V: TRBV7-2
D: -
CDR3: CASSFLREETQYF
DNA: TGTGCCAGCAGCTTTCTCCGGGAGGAGACCCAGTACTTC

J: TRBJ2-1
size: -
V: TRBV5-6
D: -
CDR3: CASSLAVFAGAHNEQFF
DNA: TGTGCCAGCAGCTTGGCCGTGTTTGCGGGGGCCCACAATGAGCAGTTCTTC

J: TRBJ1-1
size: -
V: TRBV5-1
D: -
CDR3: CASSLGEGFEAFF
DNA: TGCGCCAGCAGCTTGGGAGAAGGGTTTGAAGCTTTCTTT

J: TRBJ1-1
size: once
V: TRBV7-2
D: -
CDR3: CASSLQGTDTEAFF
DNA: TGTGCCAGCAGCTTACAGGGTACGGACACTGAAGCTTTCTTT

J: TRBJ2-7
size: -
V: TRBV18
D: TRBD1
CDR3: CASSPDRVHEQYF
DNA: TGTGCCAGCTCACCAGACAGGGTTCACGAGCAGTACTTC

J: TRBJ2-7
size: once
V: TRBV21-1
D: -
CDR3: CADSRGGSYEQYF
DNA: TGTGCCGACAGCCGAGGTGGTTCCTACGAGCAGTACTTC

J: TRBJ1-1
size: -
V: TRBV28
D: -
CDR3: CASRPQGATEAFF
DNA: TGTGCCAGCAGGCCACAGGGAGCCACTGAAGCTTTCTTT

J: TRBJ1-1
size: -
V: TRBV16
D: -
CDR3: CASSHTGKWTEAFF
DNA: TGTGCCAGCAGCCATACAGGGAAATGGACTGAAGCTTTCTTT

J: TRBJ1-1
size: -
V: TRBV5-1
D: TRBD1
CDR3: CASSFQGQLGPEAFF
DNA: TGCGCCAGCAGCTTTCAGGGACAGTTGGGCCCTGAAGCTTTCTTT